This TCR beta chain was found in a study of T cells in Graves' hyperthyroidism and ophthalmopathy. Study summary: Before any treatment, at initial diagnosis, peripheral blood was collected.

This clonotype was seen repeatedly, ten times or more. Antigen: not known. Whole-study results and caveats: A median about 7 months before onset, the model predicted ophthalmopathy. Most thyroid clonotypes that were expanded above 0.001 also turned up in blood.

The CDR3 contains 13 residues. Germline CDR1 is SEHNR and CDR2 is FQNEAQ (reference sequence). Trimming pared 6 bases from V and 8 bases from J, leaving 16 bases between. The study enrolled patients aged 18 to 65 with newly diagnosed hyperthyroidism of under 2 months' duration. The source material, RNA transcripts, was used to amplify TCR beta CDR3 regions. HTBI primers were employed in a first-round RT-PCR of the TCR CDR3. TCRdb reanalysed the multiplex PCR reads using MiXCR and keeps one entry per CDR3 protein. The table records fewer than 600,000 distinct CDR3 sequences, 14% of them present only once.

Sequenced material: blood. The clonotype originates from a woman aged 18 to 35 with Graves' hyperthyroidism. V gene TRBV7-9 combines with J gene TRBJ1-2; D ambiguous. CDR3 amino acids: CASSLRMEGGYTF. CDR3 in DNA: TGTGCCAGCAGTTTACGGATGGAGGGAGGCTACACCTTC. The full variable domain, rest sourced from reference TRBV7-9 and TRBJ1-2, is DTGVSQNPRHKITKRGQNVTFRCDPISEHNRLYWYRQTLGQGPEFLTYFQNEAQLEKSRLLSDRFSAERPKGSFSTLEIQRTEQGDSAMYLCASSLRMEGGYTFGSGTRLTVV.